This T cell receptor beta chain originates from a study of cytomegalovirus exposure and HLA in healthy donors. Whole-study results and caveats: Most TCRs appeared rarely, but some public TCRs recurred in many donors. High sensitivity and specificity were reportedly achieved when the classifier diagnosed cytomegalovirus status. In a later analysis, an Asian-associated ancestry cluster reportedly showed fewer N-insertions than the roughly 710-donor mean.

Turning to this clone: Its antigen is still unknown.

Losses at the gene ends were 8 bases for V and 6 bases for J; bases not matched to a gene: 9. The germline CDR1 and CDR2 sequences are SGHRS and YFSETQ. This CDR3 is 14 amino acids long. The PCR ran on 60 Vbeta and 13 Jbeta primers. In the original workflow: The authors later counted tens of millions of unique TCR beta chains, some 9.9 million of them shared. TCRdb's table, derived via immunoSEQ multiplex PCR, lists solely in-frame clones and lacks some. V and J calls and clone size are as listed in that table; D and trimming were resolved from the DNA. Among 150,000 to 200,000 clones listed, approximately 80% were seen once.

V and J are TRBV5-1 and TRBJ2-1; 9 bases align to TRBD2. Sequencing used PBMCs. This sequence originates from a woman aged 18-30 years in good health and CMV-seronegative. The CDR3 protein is CASWGLAGTNEQFF. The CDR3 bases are TGCGCCAGTTGGGGGCTAGCGGGGACCAATGAGCAGTTCTTC.